Presented here are 10 T cell receptor beta chains from one specimen sequenced in a study of beta chain features in type 1 diabetes. The investigators reverse transcribed all of the isolated RNA, so they sequenced expressed TCRB transcripts. The protocol was immunoSEQ multiplex PCR, while the TCRdb copy is restricted to in-frame clones and leaves out a portion. The data show a few hundred thousand clones, over 12% seen once. Findings and limits, study-wide: Patients with Type 1 diabetes showed moderately but significantly shorter TCRB CDR3s in all four CD4+ subsets.

Their antigen targets remain unknown. Material: naive CD4+ T cells from blood. These receptor sequences come from a man younger than 35 with type 1 diabetes.

The chain couples TRBV5-1 to TRBJ2-2, with 7 bases aligning to TRBD1. V dropped 2 bases and J dropped 3; count of bases not matched to a gene: 1. Germline CDR1 reads SGHRS; CDR2 reads YFSETQ. CDR3 length: 14 amino acids. The CDR3 sequence: CASSLGGDTGELFF. The CDR3 DNA sequence: TGCGCCAGCAGCTTAGGGGGCGACACCGGGGAGCTGTTTTTT.

This clone was observed a handful of times. The chain is built from TRBV5-1 and TRBJ2-3, with 10 bases matching TRBD2. Per germline, CDR1 SGHRS and CDR2 YFSETQ. CDR3 length: 17 amino acids. V lost 0 bases, J lost 2 bases, and 6 bases stayed unmatched. The CDR3 reads CASSLDLSGGPTDTQYF. DNA for the CDR3: TGCGCCAGCAGCTTGGACCTTAGCGGGGGGCCCACAGATACGCAGTATTTT.

The chain couples TRBV18 to TRBJ1-1, with D perhaps TRBD1 (6 bases). Trimming left V 4 bases short and J 0 bases short, with 12 bases between. Germline loops: CDR1 KGHSH, CDR2 LQKENI. The CDR3 is 15 amino acids. DNA of the CDR3: TGTGCCAGCTCACTCCTGGACAGCTTGAACACTGAAGCTTTCTTT. Translating it yields CASSLLDSLNTEAFF. The complete variable domain, with remaining parts taken from reference TRBV18 and TRBJ1-1, reads NAGVMQNPRHLVRRRGQEARLRCSPMKGHSHVYWYRQLPEEGLKFMVYLQKENIIDESGMPKERFSAEFPKEGPSILRIQQVVRGDSAAYFCASSLLDSLNTEAFFGQGTRLTVV.

The chain combines TRBV9 with TRBJ2-7; TRBD1 aligns across 10 bases. The CDR3 loop spans 15 amino acids. Germline trimming cut 3 bases from V and 2 bases from J; bases unmatched to any gene: 5. Germline CDR1 and CDR2: SGDLS and YYNGEE. The CDR3 spells CASSATGTGAYEQYF. CDR3 sequence (DNA): TGTGCCAGCAGCGCCACCGGGACAGGGGCCTACGAGCAGTACTTC.

This clone was found a few times. Other DNA variants within this sample encode the same CDR3. The chain links TRBV29-1 to TRBJ1-1, with D possibly matching TRBD1 (5 bases). The length of the CDR3 is 12 residues. Between the trimmed V and J ends, which lost 4 bases and 1 base, there was a span of 7 bases. Germline CDR1 and CDR2: SQVTM and ANQGSEA. The CDR3 region has the DNA TGCAGCGTTGCCACAGGGAACACTGAAGCTTTCTTT. It translates to CSVATGNTEAFF.

The chain links TRBV19 to TRBJ2-7, with 7 bases that match TRBD1. The germline V gene encodes CDR1 LNHDA and CDR2 SQIVND (reference sequence). The V gene end was trimmed by 5 bases and the J gene end by 0 bases; junction bases not matched to a gene: 10. The CDR3 is 16 amino acids. CDR3 sequence: CASSANRGRSSYEQYF. The CDR3 region has the DNA TGTGCCAGTAGTGCTAACAGGGGCAGGAGCTCCTACGAGCAGTACTTC.

This clone appeared a few times. The rearrangement links TRBV29-1 to TRBJ2-3, with TRBD2 matching 9 bases. The CDR3 sequence is 14 residues long. V trimming: 4 bases; J trimming: 4 bases; junction bases outside the gene matches: 6. Germline V CDR1 and CDR2: SQVTM, ANQGSEA. CDR3 sequence reads: CSVVSGRGPDTQYF. DNA of the CDR3: TGCAGCGTTGTTAGCGGGAGAGGCCCAGATACGCAGTATTTT.

The chain combines TRBV7-9 with TRBJ2-1; D might be TRBD1 (6 bases). The CDR3 extends over 16 amino acids. The V end lost 6 bases, the J end lost 4 bases, and 19 bases lay between the germline ends. The V gene's germline CDR1 is SEHNR and CDR2 FQNEAQ (reference sequence). The CDR3 nucleotides are TGTGCCAGCAGAGACCCGTATCGGGACAAGTACAATGAGCAGTTCTTC. It encodes CASRDPYRDKYNEQFF.

Only a few counts were recorded for this clone. V and J are TRBV13 and TRBJ2-3; TRBD2 aligns across 9 bases. V was pared by 2 bases and J by 10 bases, with 19 bases of the junction left unmatched. The CDR3 is made up of 18 amino acids. Germline CDR1 is PRHDT and CDR2 is FYEKMQ (reference sequence). The CDR3 nucleotides read TGTGCCAGCAGCTTATTCCATCTAGCGGGGATGCCGGGTTTTGCGCAGTATTTT. It specifies CASSLFHLAGMPGFAQYF.

This rearrangement joins TRBV6-1 to TRBJ1-6; tentatively, D is TRBD1 (5 bases). Germline loops: CDR1 MNHNS, CDR2 SASEGT. The V end lost 7 bases, the J end lost 3 bases, and 7 bases lay between the germline ends. CDR3 size: 13 residues. CDR3 DNA: TGTGCCAGCATCCAGGGCTATAATTCACCCCTCCACTTT. It is translated as CASIQGYNSPLHF.